This TCR beta chain was identified during a study of chemoradiotherapy in HPV16-positive cancers. Findings and caveats of the study: Candidate HPV-specific clones and E7-related TCR motifs grew in tumor during treatment. Better recurrence-free survival went with HPV-responsive T-cell expansion in HPV16-positive patients. The functional HPV-specific definition rests on just two HPV16-positive patients.

Repertoires were generated with immunoSEQ multiplex PCR, while TCRdb's copy carries only in-frame clones and drops some. The sample yields tens of thousands of clones, about 87% seen once. Over chemoradiotherapy, repertoires were sampled more than once. Worth noting for this clone: What it binds is not known.

Trimming stripped 6 bases from V and 3 bases from J, with 6 bases between. The germline V gene encodes CDR1 ENHRY and CDR2 SYGVKD. The CDR3 loop spans 11 amino acids. This chain connects TRBV10-3 to TRBJ2-7; D is uncertain. The TCR comes from a human donor with HPV-associated anogenital cancer. The starting material was blood, obtained from a patient who underwent chemoradiotherapy. The CDR3 sequence is CAIRDYYEQYF. The CDR3 DNA reads as TGTGCCATCAGGGATTACTACGAGCAGTACTTC.